Listed below are T cell receptor beta chains from one sample, sequenced in a study of blood T cell repertoires in COVID-19. Data came from immunoSEQ multiplex PCR; TCRdb stores just in-frame clones and leaves some out. The sample gives 45,000 or so clones, 86% of which show up once; 8.5% to 10% is in the top ten. The sequencing input was peripheral blood. Source of these receptors: a human donor in a cohort sampled during active COVID-19. The CDR3 runs from the conserved cysteine through the conserved F or W. A D gene is named only where the DNA matches it firmly. The listing skips clone size in some rows; elsewhere it reads once, few, many or a size class.

TRBV5-4	TRBD1	14	-	TRBJ1-4	CASSLWGTDEKLFF	TGTGCCAGCAGCTTGTGGGGGACAGATGAAAAACTGTTTTTT
TRBV19	-	21	-	TRBJ1-5	CASSTKPAFRQESSINQPQHF	TGTGCCAGTAGTACTAAGCCCGCCTTCCGACAGGAATCTTCGATAAATCAGCCCCAGCATTTT
TRBV7-3	-	14	-	TRBJ2-2	CASSPQFSTGELFF	TGTGCCAGCAGCCCCCAGTTTTCTACCGGGGAGCTGTTTTTT
TRBV13	-	13	once	TRBJ2-7	CASSLGQGYEQYF	TGTGCCAGCAGCTTAGGACAGGGCTACGAGCAGTACTTC
TRBV5-4	-	13	-	TRBJ2-7	CASSWIEGREQYF	TGTGCCAGCAGCTGGATCGAGGGGAGGGAGCAGTACTTC
TRBV10-3	TRBD1	14	-	TRBJ2-7	CAISEPDRGYEQYF	TGTGCCATCAGTGAGCCGGACAGGGGGTACGAGCAGTACTTC
TRBV9	-	15	-	TRBJ2-3	CASSVDQGGFDTQYF	TGTGCCAGCAGCGTAGATCAGGGCGGTTTCGATACGCAGTATTTT
TRBV5-3	TRBD2	14	-	TRBJ2-1	CARSFGLAGCPQFF	TGTGCCAGAAGCTTCGGACTAGCGGGGTGCCCTCAGTTCTTC
TRBV7-9	TRBD1	16	-	TRBJ1-1	CASSTSGTGGNTEAFF	TGTGCCAGCAGCACTTCCGGGACAGGGGGTAACACTGAAGCTTTCTTT
TRBV9	TRBD1	15	-	TRBJ1-2	CASSVATGENYGYTF	TGTGCCAGCAGCGTAGCTACAGGGGAGAACTATGGCTACACCTTC
TRBV27	TRBD1	14	once	TRBJ1-6	CASSGTGGYSPLHF	TGTGCCAGCAGTGGGACAGGGGGGTATTCACCCCTCCACTTT
TRBV11-3	-	13	-	TRBJ2-1	CASSTGSYNEQFF	TGTGCCAGCAGCACGGGAAGTTACAATGAGCAGTTCTTC
TRBV11-3	TRBD1	16	-	TRBJ2-2	CASSPQTGAPTGELFF	TGTGCCAGCAGCCCCCAGACAGGGGCCCCCACCGGGGAGCTGTTTTTT
TRBV4-2	-	13	-	TRBJ1-2	CASRPDSSVSYTF	TGTGCCAGCAGACCGGACTCCTCAGTAAGCTACACCTTC
TRBV6-6	-	13	-	TRBJ2-1	CASSSTSLDEQFF	TGTGCCAGCAGTTCCACTAGCCTGGACGAGCAGTTCTTC